This record concerns one T cell receptor (beta chain) sequence. The data stem from a study of early T cells in non-severe SARS-CoV-2 infection. Unique molecular identifiers tagged individual cDNA molecules. TCRdb analysed the 5' RACE reads with MiXCR anew, one entry per CDR3 protein. The sample shows approximately 65,000 distinct CDR3 sequences, around 13% of them seen only once. This sequence was found in an adult who was a healthcare worker with PCR-confirmed SARS-CoV-2 infection or an uninfected control (not recorded which). The specimen was whole blood.

The CDR3 loop is CASSLSPTYEQYF. CDR3 bases: TGTGCCAGCAGCTTAAGCCCCACCTACGAGCAGTACTTC. The V and J genes are TRBV11-3 and TRBJ2-7; D is undetermined. The CDR3 contains 13 residues. Germline V gives CDR1 SGHNT, CDR2 YENEEA. V lost 2 bases and J 2 bases, leaving 7 bases between the germline ends.